This entry concerns a single T cell receptor beta chain. Its antigen remains unknown. Germline CDR1 SGHKS, CDR2 YYEKEE (reference sequence). The CDR3 is 13 amino acids. The V and J ends lost 2 bases and 5 bases respectively, with 10 bases between them. The protocol was immunoSEQ multiplex PCR, while the TCRdb copy is restricted to in-frame clones and leaves out a portion. The sample lists 60,000 or so clones, about 89% seen once, with 9.5% to 13% in the top ten. The data stem from a study of glioma-infiltrating T cells after dendritic cell vaccination. Whole-study context: Autologous tumor lysate-pulsed dendritic cell vaccination was given between the early 2000s and the early 2010s.

Study observations and caveats: The cohort had few patients with full blood and tumor sets.

Time point meaning: after dendritic cell vaccination, including at tumor progression/relapse. Fresh-frozen tumor tissue and more than two years of survival data were available for all. Isocitrate dehydrogenase mutation was absent in all glioblastoma patients. The sequence was obtained from a human donor with glioblastoma. The chain couples TRBV5-5 to TRBJ1-1; TRBD1 might be the D (5 bases). Specimen: blood, collected after dendritic cell vaccination. This chain's CDR3 is CASSLYGGTEAFF. The DNA for the CDR3 is TGTGCCAGCAGCTTATATGGGGGGACTGAAGCTTTCTTT.